Only one count was recorded for the clone carrying this T cell receptor (beta chain). The sample is drawn from a study of preoperative IRX-2 immunotherapy in early breast cancer. Only in-frame clones appear in the TCRdb table, and some are missing; sequencing was by immunoSEQ multiplex PCR. The sample has over 25,000 clones, around four fifths seen once. Germline-derived CDR1 and CDR2 are MDHEN and SYDVKM. The length of the CDR3 is 14 residues. V trimming: 6 bases; J trimming: 6 bases; junction bases outside the gene matches: 8. Indicated treatment: preoperative locoregional IRX-2 cytokine immunotherapy. This phase Ib study tested locoregional IRX-2 cytokine immunotherapy given before surgery.

The sequence derives from a human donor with breast cancer. The chain is built from TRBV28 and TRBJ1-2; 9 bases line up with TRBD1. The sequences come from lymph node tissue, collected after IRX-2 immunotherapy. The CDR3 DNA reads as TGTGCCAGCAGCATAGACAGGGGGTTTGATGGCTACACCTTC. Protein product: CASSIDRGFDGYTF.